Listed here are 11 T cell receptor beta chains from one sample, sequenced in a study of cytomegalovirus exposure and HLA in healthy donors. Only in-frame clones appear in the TCRdb table, and some are missing; sequencing was by immunoSEQ multiplex PCR. Seen here are approximately 170,000 clones, roughly 80% observed once, and the top ten hold 10%. Sequencing used PBMCs. The receptors were sampled from a man under 40 in good health and CMV-seropositive.

The V gene is TRBV7-8, the J gene TRBJ1-1, with D tentatively TRBD1 (6 bases). Germline CDR1 is SGHVS and CDR2 is FQNEAQ. The CDR3 is 15 residues long. The germline V and J ends were trimmed by 4 bases and 1 base, with 13 bases remaining between them. Here the CDR3 reads CASSSRWTANTEAFF. Written as DNA, the CDR3 is TGTGCCAGCAGCTCGAGATGGACAGCGAACACTGAAGCTTTCTTT.

This chain links TRBV11-1 with TRBJ1-6, with D unresolved. Germline V gives CDR1 SGHAT, CDR2 FQDESV (reference sequence). Trimming cost V 4 bases and J 6 bases, with 10 bases left between them. The CDR3 contains 14 residues. The CDR3 coding sequence is TGTGCCAGCAGCTCAAACCGAGCTAATTCACCCCTCCACTTT. It translates to CASSSNRANSPLHF.

The chain couples TRBV13 to TRBJ2-3; maybe TRBD2 (6 bases). The CDR3 extends over 15 amino acids. V was clipped by 1 base and J by 0 bases, with 8 bases between them. Germline lookup yields CDR1 PRHDT and CDR2 FYEKMQ (reference sequence). CDR3 in DNA: TGTGCCAGCAGCTTAGTAGGGACTAGCACAGATACGCAGTATTTT. This translates into CASSLVGTSTDTQYF.

As DNA, the CDR3 is TGTGCCAGCAGTTTTACGGTCTCTCGAGGTGAAAAACTGTTTTTT. It encodes CASSFTVSRGEKLFF. The rearrangement links TRBV6-5 to TRBJ1-4, with D hard to call. CDR1 is MNHEY and CDR2 is SVGAGI in the germline V gene. Trimming stripped 4 bases from V and 7 bases from J, with 16 bases between. The length of the CDR3 is 15 residues.

V gene TRBV19 combines with J gene TRBJ2-1; D may be TRBD2 (6 bases). There are 16 residues in the CDR3. CDR1 LNHDA and CDR2 SQIVND come from the germline V gene (reference sequence). V shed 4 bases and J shed 4 bases, with 17 bases lying between them. CDR3 loop: CASSKEGATKYNEQFF. The CDR3 coding sequence is TGTGCCAGTAGTAAGGAGGGCGCGACAAAGTACAATGAGCAGTTCTTC.

About this clone itself: The sample carries other DNA sequences with the same CDR3. This chain links TRBV6-5 with TRBJ2-7; TRBD1 aligns across 9 bases. CDR3 size: 13 residues. Germline V gene sequence: CDR1 MNHEY, CDR2 SVGAGI. V dropped 2 bases and J dropped 7; count of bases not matched to a gene: 3. As DNA, the CDR3 is TGTGCCAGCAGTTACGGACAGGGGCGGGAGCAGTACTTC. This encodes CASSYGQGREQYF.

The rearrangement joins TRBV5-6 to TRBJ1-1; D unclear. Between the trimmed V and J ends, which lost 0 bases and 4 bases, there was a span of 22 bases. This CDR3 region has 18 residues. Germline loops: CDR1 SGHDT, CDR2 YYEEEE. CDR3 loop: CASSLGLRLGGPSTEAFF. Written as DNA, the CDR3 is TGTGCCAGCAGCTTGGGGCTTCGCTTAGGAGGCCCGTCCACTGAAGCTTTCTTT.

The chain carries TRBV6-6 and TRBJ1-1; D uncertain. This CDR3 has 13 residues. In germline, CDR1 is MNHNY, CDR2 SVGAGI (reference sequence). CDR3 amino acids: CASSARSGTEAFF. CDR3 nucleotide sequence: TGTGCAAGCTCGGCCAGGAGCGGCACTGAAGCTTTCTTT.

This rearrangement joins TRBV7-2 to TRBJ2-1; the match to TRBD2 covers 7 bases. V gave up 0 bases and J gave up 4 bases; unmatched junction bases: 3. CDR1 SGHTA and CDR2 FQGNSA come from the germline V gene. CDR3 length equals 15 residues. CDR3 sequence reads: CASSLAGGIYNEQFF. The CDR3 DNA sequence: TGTGCCAGCAGCTTAGCGGGAGGGATTTACAATGAGCAGTTCTTC.

The genes are TRBV11-2 and TRBJ1-3; the match to TRBD1 covers 10 bases. Germline values: CDR1 SGHAT, CDR2 FQNNGV. The CDR3 consists of 14 residues. The V gene end was trimmed by 11 bases and the J gene end by 1 base; junction bases not matched to a gene: 5. CDR3 region: CASGTGVSGNTIYF. CDR3 nucleotide sequence: TGTGCCTCCGGGACAGGGGTGTCTGGAAACACCATATATTTT. The full variable domain, its missing parts supplied by reference TRBV11-2 and TRBJ1-3, is EAGVAQSPRYKIIEKRQSVAFWCNPISGHATLYWYQQILGQGPKLLIQFQNNGVVDDSQLPKDRFSAERLKGVDSTLKIQPAKLEDSAVYLCASGTGVSGNTIYFGEGSWLTVV.

The chain joins TRBV9 to TRBJ2-1; the match to TRBD2 covers 8 bases. This CDR3 comprises 15 residues. V gave up 4 bases and J gave up 10 bases; unmatched junction bases: 13. The germline V gene has CDR1 SGDLS and CDR2 YYNGEE. DNA for the CDR3: TGTGCCAGCAGCACCAGCGGGAGCGGCGTAGAGGAGCAGTTCTTC. Its translation: CASSTSGSGVEEQFF.